The next 22 T cell receptor beta chains were all read from a single sample in a study of CD8 T cells in Susac syndrome. Reverse transcription of about 0.45 to 1 ug RNA was carried out with random hexamers. TCRdb analysed the immunoSEQ multiplex PCR reads with MiXCR anew, one entry per CDR3 protein. The sample records approximately 130,000 distinct CDR3 sequences, around nine tenths being singletons. The sequenced sample was CD8+ T cells from PBMCs. Source of these receptors: a human donor with multiple sclerosis.

The V gene is TRBV12-3 or TRBV12-4, the J gene TRBJ2-2, with 8 bases fitting TRBD2. J was trimmed by 6 bases and V by 3 bases; bases with no gene match: 9. This CDR3 spans 16 amino acids. The CDR3 reads CASSLLPLAEAGELFF. The CDR3 coding sequence is TGTGCCAGCAGTTTGCTTCCACTAGCGGAGGCCGGGGAGCTGTTTTTT.

The V call is TRBV2, the J call TRBJ2-2; D remains unclear. Deletions cut 4 bases from V and 1 base from J, with 13 bases between. This CDR3 spans 16 amino acids. CDR1 is SNHLY and CDR2 is FYNNEI in the germline V gene. CDR3 nucleotides: TGTGCCAGCAGTGCCTCAGGCATGGGGAACACCGGGGAGCTGTTTTTT. Amino acids: CASSASGMGNTGELFF.

The rearrangement uses TRBV2 and TRBJ1-2; 11 bases agree with TRBD1. Germline CDR1 and CDR2: SNHLY and FYNNEI. CDR3 size: 17 residues. Losses at the gene ends were 0 bases for V and 2 bases for J; bases not matched to a gene: 5. The CDR3 reads CASSEADGQGANYGYTF. As DNA, the CDR3 is TGTGCCAGCAGTGAAGCAGATGGACAGGGGGCGAACTATGGCTACACCTTC.

The V call is TRBV12-3 or TRBV12-4, the J call TRBJ2-5, with 8 positions matching TRBD2. The length of the CDR3 is 13 residues. V lost 8 bases, J lost 5 bases, and 7 bases stayed unmatched. CDR3 sequence reads: CASGSGRWETQYF. For the CDR3, the DNA is TGTGCCAGCGGAAGCGGGAGATGGGAGACCCAGTACTTC.

A note on this clonotype: The CDR3 does not end in the conserved phenylalanine or tryptophan, so this is likely a read error. No DNA is shown, since the ends of the CDR3 on it are uncertain; the CDR3 is the one TCRdb lists. The chain uses TRBV23-1 and TRBJ2-1; no check of the table's D call, TRBD1, against the DNA was made. TRBV23-1 is assigned to the ORF class and has an uncertain function. The CDR3 numbers 10 amino acids, ends counted. The chain's CDR3 is CASWTRAARV.

V is TRBV7-9 and J is TRBJ2-7; perhaps TRBD2 as D (6 bases). Germline V gene data show CDR1 as SEHNR and CDR2 as FQNEAQ (reference sequence). The germline V and J ends were trimmed by 5 bases and 3 bases, with 14 bases remaining between them. The CDR3 sequence is 14 residues long. CDR3 sequence reads: CASSRGLPSYEQYF. As DNA, the CDR3 is TGTGCCAGCAGCCGGGGACTTCCGAGCTACGAGCAGTACTTC.

The V and J genes are TRBV7-3 and TRBJ1-5, with unresolved D. Trimming shortened V by 6 bases and J by 5 bases, and 11 bases separated the two germline ends. The CDR3 covers 13 residues. CDR1 is SGHTA, CDR2 FQGTGA, per germline. The CDR3 DNA reads as TGTGCCAGCAGGGGGTTAAACCATCAGCCCCAGCATTTT. As protein: CASRGLNHQPQHF.

This chain joins TRBV6-2 or TRBV6-3 and TRBJ2-2; possible D gene TRBD2, 6 bases. This CDR3 is built from 13 residues. V lost 8 bases to trimming and J lost 3 bases, with 10 bases between them. Looked up from germline, CDR1 is MNHEY and CDR2 is SVGEGT. CDR3 in amino acids: CASVWGDTGELFF. DNA of the CDR3: TGTGCCAGCGTCTGGGGGGACACCGGGGAGCTGTTTTTT.

The V gene is TRBV13, the J gene TRBJ2-5, with 8 bases lining up with TRBD2. Germline CDR1 PRHDT, CDR2 FYEKMQ (reference sequence). This CDR3 region has 15 residues. Unmatched junction bases numbered 6, after V lost 5 bases and J lost 1 base. CDR3 amino acids: CASSIDGLAQETQYF. In nucleotides, the CDR3 is TGTGCCAGCAGCATCGATGGACTAGCCCAAGAGACCCAGTACTTC.

The genes are TRBV2 and TRBJ2-3, with 15 bases lining up with TRBD2. Germline loops: CDR1 SNHLY, CDR2 FYNNEI. The J segment lost 0 bases and the V segment lost 6 bases, leaving 4 bases of the junction unmatched. The CDR3 consists of 17 residues. CDR3 loop: CASRPGLAGGSTDTQYF. The CDR3 DNA is TGTGCCAGCAGACCGGGACTAGCGGGAGGAAGCACAGATACGCAGTATTTT. Complete variable domain (other parts from reference TRBV2 and TRBJ2-3): EPEVTQTPSHQVTQMGQEVILRCVPISNHLYFYWYRQILGQKVEFLVSFYNNEISEKSEIFDDQFSVERPDGSNFTLKIRSTKLEDSAMYFCASRPGLAGGSTDTQYFGPGTRLTVL.

The J gene is TRBJ1-5, the V gene TRBV6-2 or TRBV6-3; D uncertain. From germline, CDR1 is MNHEY and CDR2 SVGEGT. The CDR3 covers 13 residues. V lost 0 bases, J lost 6 bases, and 6 bases lay in between. CDR3 protein: CASSYSESQPQHF. In DNA form, the CDR3 reads TGTGCCAGCAGTTACTCGGAGAGTCAGCCCCAGCATTTT.

The J gene is TRBJ1-5, the V gene TRBV20-1; 7 nucleotides line up with TRBD1. V shed 3 bases and J 6 bases; nucleotides not matched to a gene: 8. Germline V lookup: CDR1 DFQATT, CDR2 SNEGSKA (reference sequence). The CDR3 runs to 14 residues. CDR3 protein: CSASPGGYTQPQHF. CDR3 DNA: TGCAGTGCTAGTCCAGGGGGGTACACTCAGCCCCAGCATTTT.

The CDR3 DNA reads as TGTGCCAGCAGTTTAGAGGGGACTAGCGGGTACGAGCAGTACTTC. This encodes CASSLEGTSGYEQYF. V and J are TRBV27 and TRBJ2-7; TRBD2 agrees at 12 bases. The V segment lost 2 bases and the J segment 4 bases; nucleotides outside the gene matches: 3. Germline V lookup: CDR1 MNHEY, CDR2 SMNVEV (reference sequence). This CDR3 region has 15 residues.

The chain combines TRBV29-1 with TRBJ2-7; tentative D call: TRBD2 (6 bases). Trimming left V 6 bases short and J 2 bases short, with 26 bases between. The CDR3 is 17 residues long. CDR1 SQVTM and CDR2 ANQGSEA come from the germline V gene. This CDR3 is CSVDGRGESGSTYEQYF. The CDR3 region has the DNA TGCAGCGTGGACGGACGAGGGGAGAGCGGGTCTACCTACGAGCAGTACTTC.

This clonotype appeared a single time. V usage is TRBV18 and J usage is TRBJ2-1; D not resolved. The CDR3 contains 14 residues. Trimming pared 0 bases from V and 9 bases from J, leaving 12 bases between. CDR1 and CDR2 (germline): KGHSH, LQKENI. This CDR3 is CASSPPEGGPEQFF. CDR3 sequence (DNA): TGTGCCAGCTCACCACCTGAAGGCGGCCCTGAGCAGTTCTTC. The full variable domain, completed using reference TRBV18 and TRBJ2-1, is NAGVMQNPRHLVRRRGQEARLRCSPMKGHSHVYWYRQLPEEGLKFMVYLQKENIIDESGMPKERFSAEFPKEGPSILRIQQVVRGDSAAYFCASSPPEGGPEQFFGPGTRLTVL.

This chain uses TRBV27 with TRBJ2-7, with D maybe TRBD1 (6 bases). Trimming pared 2 bases from V and 6 bases from J, leaving 11 bases between. Looked up from germline, CDR1 is MNHEY and CDR2 is SMNVEV (reference sequence). The CDR3 covers 13 residues. CDR3 DNA sequence: TGTGCCAGCAGTTTAACGGCAGGGGCCGAGCAGTACTTC. Translation: CASSLTAGAEQYF.

Note on this clonotype: At one end, the junction sequence differs from germline, possibly due to a read error. The rearrangement uses TRBV30 and TRBJ2-7; perhaps TRBD1 as D (7 bases). The germline gives CDR1 GTSNPN, CDR2 SVGIG (reference sequence). The CDR3 is made up of 15 amino acids. The CDR3 spells CAWSVGGTETYERYF. The DNA of the CDR3 is TGTGCCTGGAGTGTAGGAGGGACAGAGACCTACGAGCGGTACTTC.

This chain uses TRBV23-1 with TRBJ1-1, with D possibly being TRBD1 (6 bases). TRBV23-1 belongs to the ORF category, with a function that is uncertain. The CDR3 is 15 residues long. V lost 4 bases, J lost 0 bases, and 12 bases lay in between. This chain's CDR3 is CASSLRGQMNTEAFF. As DNA, the CDR3 is TGCGCCAGCAGTCTTAGAGGACAGATGAACACTGAAGCTTTCTTT.

This clonotype came up once. The rearrangement links TRBV5-1 to TRBJ2-7; 9 nucleotides agree with TRBD2. With 4 bases clipped from V and 5 bases from J, the junction kept 13 bases outside the gene matches. The CDR3 extends over 16 amino acids. Germline CDR1 is SGHRS and CDR2 is YFSETQ. The DNA for the CDR3 is TGCGCCAGCAGCCCCACCCGTAGCGGGAGAGGGAACGAGCAGTACTTC. Translation: CASSPTRSGRGNEQYF.

The rearrangement uses TRBV19 and TRBJ1-3, with TRBD1 matching over 7 bases. Germline V gene lookup returns CDR1 LNHDA and CDR2 SQIVND (reference sequence). This CDR3 has 16 residues. Germline trimming cut 8 bases from V and 8 bases from J; bases unmatched to any gene: 18. CDR3 loop: CASCSGTDSLCDTIYF. The CDR3 coding sequence is TGTGCCAGTTGCTCCGGGACAGATTCCTTGTGCGACACCATATATTTT.

This chain links TRBV7-8 with TRBJ2-7, with TRBD2 identical over 8 bases. The CDR3 runs to 13 residues. V dropped 5 bases and J dropped 9; count of bases not matched to a gene: 9. Germline CDR1 reads SGHVS; CDR2 reads FQNEAQ. The CDR3 reads CASSPGGVFRQYF. As DNA, the CDR3 is TGTGCCAGCAGCCCCGGGGGGGTCTTTAGGCAGTACTTC.

The V and J genes are TRBV11-1 and TRBJ2-7, with D possibly TRBD1 on 5 matching bases. Germline CDR1 SGHAT, CDR2 FQDESV (reference sequence). The CDR3 is 14 residues long. V lost 5 bases, J lost 0 bases, and 11 bases lay in between. The CDR3 sequence: CASSLPDSSYEQYF. CDR3 coding DNA: TGTGCCAGCAGCCTCCCTGACAGCTCCTACGAGCAGTACTTC.